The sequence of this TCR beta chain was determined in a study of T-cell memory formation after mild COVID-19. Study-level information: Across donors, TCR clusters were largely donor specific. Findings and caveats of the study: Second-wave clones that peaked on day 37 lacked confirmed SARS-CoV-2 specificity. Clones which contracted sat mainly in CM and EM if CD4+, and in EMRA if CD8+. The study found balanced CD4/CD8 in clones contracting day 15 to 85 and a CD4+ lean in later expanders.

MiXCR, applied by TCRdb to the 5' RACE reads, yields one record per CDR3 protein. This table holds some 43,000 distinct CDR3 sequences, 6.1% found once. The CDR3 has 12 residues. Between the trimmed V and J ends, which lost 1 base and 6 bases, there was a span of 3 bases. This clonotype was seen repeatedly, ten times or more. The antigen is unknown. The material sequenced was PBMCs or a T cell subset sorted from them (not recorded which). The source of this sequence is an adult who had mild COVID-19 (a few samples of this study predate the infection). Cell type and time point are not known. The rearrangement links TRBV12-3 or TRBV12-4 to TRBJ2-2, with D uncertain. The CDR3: CASSLEAGELFF. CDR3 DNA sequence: TGTGCCAGCAGTTTAGAGGCCGGGGAGCTGTTTTTT.